These T cell receptor beta chains were read from a single sample in a study of OX40 agonist ivuxolimab in advanced cancers. Only in-frame clones appear in the TCRdb table, and some are missing; sequencing was by immunoSEQ multiplex PCR. The data hold around 39,000 clones, with 70% to 85% observed a single time. The specimen was CD4+ or CD8+ T cells sorted from blood, collected in a trial of the OX40 agonist ivuxolimab. The receptors shown here come from an adult with an advanced solid tumor such as melanoma, head and neck, liver or kidney cancer. Both conserved end residues are part of each CDR3. D genes are given only for firm matches. Size is omitted from some rows. Given values are once, few, many or a class for expanded clones.

d_gene	v_gene	j_gene	abundance	CDR3aa	CDR3nt
TRBD2	TRBV7-2	TRBJ2-1	once	CASSQTSGGVSEQFF	TGTGCCAGCAGCCAAACTAGCGGGGGGGTTAGTGAGCAGTTCTTC
TRBD1	TRBV5-6	TRBJ2-5	NA	CASSGTGAGQETQYF	TGTGCCAGCAGTGGGACAGGCGCAGGGCAAGAGACCCAGTACTTC
TRBD1	TRBV15	TRBJ2-5	NA	CATTTGGLQETQYF	TGTGCCACCACGACAGGGGGCCTCCAAGAGACCCAGTACTTC
TRBD1	TRBV7-3	TRBJ2-1	few	CASGTEAYNEQFF	TGTGCCAGTGGGACAGAAGCCTACAATGAGCAGTTCTTC
NA	TRBV7-2	TRBJ1-6	medium-sized	CASSRPDGSSPLHF	TGTGCCAGCAGCCGACCGGACGGCAGTTCACCCCTCCACTTT
TRBD1	TRBV27	TRBJ1-1	NA	CASSLSGRGRNTEAFF	TGTGCCAGCAGTTTATCGGGGAGGGGGCGAAATACTGAAGCTTTCTTT
NA	TRBV27	TRBJ2-7	NA	CASSGWGDTYEQYF	TGTGCCAGCTCGGGTTGGGGGGATACTTACGAGCAGTACTTC
TRBD2	TRBV12-5	TRBJ2-7	NA	CASGLVLGAGGSYEQYF	TGTGCTAGTGGTTTGGTACTTGGGGCGGGGGGCTCCTACGAGCAGTACTTC
NA	TRBV19	TRBJ1-4	NA	CASTYGDRLGVLFF	TGTGCCAGTACCTATGGGGACCGCCTTGGGGTACTGTTTTTT
NA	TRBV30	TRBJ1-5	NA	CAWSATGSVGNQPQHF	TGTGCCTGGAGTGCAACAGGGTCCGTCGGCAATCAGCCCCAGCATTTT
NA	TRBV7-2	TRBJ2-7	NA	CASSPRGGPYEQYF	TGTGCCAGCAGCCCTAGGGGCGGCCCCTACGAGCAGTACTTC
NA	TRBV7-2	TRBJ1-5	NA	CASSYSRGLGQPQHF	TGTGCCAGCAGCTATAGTCGGGGTCTGGGTCAGCCCCAGCATTTT
TRBD1	TRBV11-2	TRBJ2-2	NA	CASSWTGDRSTGELFF	TGTGCCAGCAGCTGGACAGGGGATCGAAGCACCGGGGAGCTGTTTTTT
NA	TRBV19	TRBJ1-2	few	CASSRPTDYGYTF	TGTGCCAGTAGTAGGCCCACGGATTATGGCTACACCTTC
NA	TRBV10-3	TRBJ2-1	NA	CAIGGGHGSDEQFF	TGTGCCATCGGTGGGGGGCACGGGTCTGATGAGCAGTTCTTC